Below are 2 T cell receptor beta chains sequenced from a single sample in a study of OX40 agonist ivuxolimab in advanced cancers. Measured with immunoSEQ multiplex PCR; TCRdb has only the in-frame clones, and not every one. The data hold roughly 67,000 clones, with around four fifths observed a single time. The source was CD4+ or CD8+ T cells sorted from blood, collected in a trial of the OX40 agonist ivuxolimab. Receptor source: an adult with an advanced solid tumor such as melanoma, head and neck, liver or kidney cancer.

V and J are TRBV7-2 and TRBJ2-2, with D perhaps matching TRBD1 or TRBD2 (5 bases each). Trimming removed 4 bases from V and 7 bases from J, with 16 bases in between. The germline V gene has CDR1 SGHTA and CDR2 FQGNSA. The CDR3 covers 15 residues. The CDR3: CASSYGTTVGGELFF. CDR3 DNA sequence: TGTGCCAGCAGCTACGGGACGACGGTTGGCGGGGAGCTGTTTTTT.

The rearrangement joins TRBV7-2 to TRBJ2-1; perhaps TRBD2 as D (7 bases). The CDR3 contains 17 residues. Germline V gives CDR1 SGHTA, CDR2 FQGNSA. Trimming removed 1 base from V and 9 bases from J, with 22 bases in between. The CDR3 DNA follows: TGTGCCAGCAGCTTAGACGGGGGCGGACTAGGAAGGGGTGAGCAGTTCTTC. As protein: CASSLDGGGLGRGEQFF.